Shown below are 27 T cell receptor beta chains from a single sample sequenced in a study of T cell clonality in common variable immunodeficiency. Profiling relied on immunoSEQ multiplex PCR, and the TCRdb table lists in-frame clones only, not all of them. Recorded here are tens of thousands of clones, none singletons. Input material: peripheral blood mononuclear cells. The receptors come from a person aged 18 to 70 in good health.

This clone was detected ten times or more. Read coverage stops 3 residues before the CDR3 terminus; the germline J gene supplies the remainder. The rearrangement uses TRBV6-1 and TRBJ2-1; 7 bases align to TRBD2. In germline, CDR1 is MNHNS, CDR2 SASEGT. The length of the CDR3 is 16 residues. The J segment lost 7 bases and the V segment lost 2 bases, leaving 11 bases of the junction unmatched. CDR3 in amino acids: CASSEMAGALFNEQFF. CDR3 DNA (partial): TGTGCCAGCAGTGAAATGGCGGGAGCGTTGTTTAATGAG.

This clone was counted at least ten times. The sequence runs out 3 residues before the end of the CDR3; the remainder is reconstructed from the germline J gene. This chain joins TRBV2 and TRBJ1-2; tentatively, D is TRBD1 (6 bases). This CDR3 contains 15 residues. Trimming cost V 4 bases and J 5 bases, with 17 bases left between them. The germline V gene encodes CDR1 SNHLY and CDR2 FYNNEI. Partial CDR3 DNA: TGTGCCAGCAGTGGCTCGACAGGTTGGAGGTATGGC. Its protein is CASSGSTGWRYG. The full CDR3 protein is CASSGSTGWRYGYTF.

At least ten counts were recorded for this clone. Coverage ceases 3 residues before the CDR3 finishes, and the germline J gene fills in the end. V usage is TRBV7-9 and J usage is TRBJ1-5; a weak D match, TRBD1 (5 bases). Germline V lookup: CDR1 SEHNR, CDR2 FQNEAQ (reference sequence). V was cut by 7 bases and J by 3 bases, with 10 bases left in between. The CDR3 extends over 13 amino acids. The DNA read from the CDR3 is TGTGCCAGCACCGAGGGGAACAATCAGCCC. Protein sequence: CASTEGNNQP. The entire CDR3 reads CASTEGNNQPQHF.

This clone was detected ten times or more. The sequenced fragment ends 3 residues before the CDR3 boundary, so the rest is inferred from the germline J gene. The chain has TRBV7-9 and TRBJ2-7; the D gene is possibly TRBD1 (6 bases). Germline CDR1 is SEHNR and CDR2 is FQNEAQ (reference sequence). The CDR3 sequence is 14 residues long. V lost 5 bases and J 1 base, leaving 12 bases between the germline ends. The CDR3 loop reads CASSPQGHSYEQYF. The CDR3 DNA, read in part, is TGTGCCAGCAGCCCACAGGGACATTCCTACGAG.

This clone has at least ten counts. The missing CDR3 end, 3 residues past where the read stops, is filled in from the germline J gene. V gene TRBV11-2 combines with J gene TRBJ2-2; 11 positions agree with TRBD1. The CDR3 has 15 amino acids. Losses at the gene ends were 5 bases for V and 5 bases for J; bases not matched to a gene: 4. Germline V gene sequence: CDR1 SGHAT, CDR2 FQNNGV. The covered CDR3 bases are TGTGCCAGCAGCCAGGACAGGGGGCGGACCGGGGAG. This sequence encodes CASSQDRGRTGE. The CDR3 reads in full as CASSQDRGRTGELFF.

In its sample, this clone was seen many times. The sequence runs out 3 residues before the end of the CDR3; the remainder is reconstructed from the germline J gene. V and J are TRBV19 and TRBJ2-2; TRBD2 agrees at 9 bases. This CDR3 has 17 residues. In germline, CDR1 is LNHDA, CDR2 SQIVND (reference sequence). The V and J ends lost 3 bases and 7 bases, in that order; junction bases with no gene match: 12. CDR3 DNA, as far as it was read: TGTGCCAGTAGTATTTGGGCGGGAGGGCGTGGTGGCGGGGAG. Translating gives CASSIWAGGRGGGE. From start to end, the CDR3 is CASSIWAGGRGGGELFF.

There are many counts of this clone. The CDR3 end is not reached by the read, which stops 3 residues before it; the germline J gene fills it in. This sequence joins TRBV2 and TRBJ1-2; D is perhaps TRBD1 (5 bases). The CDR3 runs to 13 residues. In germline, CDR1 is SNHLY, CDR2 FYNNEI. V gave up 5 bases and J gave up 7 bases, with 14 bases separating them. The CDR3 bases that were read are TGTGCCAGCAGTAGAACAGGCATCTCTGGC. Its translation is CASSRTGISG. From start to end, the CDR3 is CASSRTGISGYTF.

This clone was observed at least ten times. The missing CDR3 end, 3 residues past where the read stops, is filled in from the germline J gene. The J gene is TRBJ2-1, the V gene TRBV20-1; 11 positions agree with TRBD2. After removal of 2 bases from V and 6 bases from J, the junction contained 6 bases not matched to a gene. Germline assignment: CDR1 DFQATT and CDR2 SNEGSKA (reference sequence). The CDR3 has 15 amino acids. CDR3 protein: CSARKLAGDSNEQFF. The covered CDR3 bases are TGCAGTGCTAGAAAACTAGCGGGGGATAGCAATGAG.

Ten or more counts support this clone. The part of the CDR3 DNA that was read is TGTGCCAGTAGTATAGAGGCGGGCAGCATCTATGGC. It encodes CASSIEAGSIYG. The CDR3 in full is CASSIEAGSIYGYTF. V and J are TRBV19 and TRBJ1-2; D unresolved. Read coverage stops 3 residues before the CDR3 terminus; the germline J gene supplies the remainder. V shed 0 bases and J shed 4 bases, with 12 bases lying between them. The germline gives CDR1 LNHDA, CDR2 SQIVND (reference sequence). The CDR3 loop spans 15 amino acids.

This clone was observed at least ten times. Partial CDR3 DNA: TGTGCCAGCAGCCAAGGGGGACAGGTCTATGGC. It encodes CASSQGGQVYG. In full, the CDR3 is CASSQGGQVYGYTF. V gene TRBV3-1 (or the pseudogene TRBV3-2) combines with J gene TRBJ1-2; 8 bases line up with TRBD1. Sequencing ends 3 residues short of the CDR3 end; the germline J gene provides the rest. Germline V CDR1 and CDR2: LGHDT, YNNKEL (reference sequence). This CDR3 region has 14 residues. V was clipped by 1 base and J by 4 bases; unmatched bases: 2.

This clone was seen ten or more times. The CDR3 is CASSDQTNTEAFF. CDR3 bases read: TGTGCCAGCAGTGACCAGACAAACACTGAA. The chain recombines TRBV6-1 with TRBJ1-1, with D hard to call. The CDR3 is cut off 3 residues early in the read; its end comes from the germline J gene. V lost 3 bases and J 2 bases, leaving 7 bases between the germline ends. CDR1 MNHNS and CDR2 SASEGT come from the germline V gene. The CDR3 covers 13 residues.

This clone was seen repeatedly, ten times or more. The sequence runs out 3 residues before the end of the CDR3; the remainder is reconstructed from the germline J gene. This chain connects TRBV14 to TRBJ2-6; no firm D call. The CDR3 length is 16 residues. Germline-derived CDR1 and CDR2 are SGHDN and FVKESK. The V and J ends lost 1 base and 4 bases respectively, with 11 bases between them. The part of the CDR3 DNA that was read is TGTGCCAGCAGCCAAGTGCTTTTAGGGGGGGCCAACGTC. Translated, it gives CASSQVLLGGANV. Given in full, the CDR3 is CASSQVLLGGANVLTF. The full variable domain, with the rest looked up from reference TRBV14 and TRBJ2-6, is EAGVTQFPSHSVIEKGQTVTLRCDPISGHDNLYWYRRVMGKEIKFLLHFVKESKQDESGMPNNRFLAERTGGTYSTLKVQPAELEDSGVYFCASSQVLLGGANVLTFGAGSRLTVL.

This clone came up many times. The read terminates 3 residues ahead of where the CDR3 ends, so the germline J gene completes it. The chain employs TRBV24-1 and TRBJ2-3; perhaps TRBD2 as D (6 bases). Germline V gene lookup returns CDR1 KGHDR and CDR2 SFDVKD. V lost 4 bases and J 1 base, leaving 20 bases between the germline ends. This CDR3 has 18 amino acids. CDR3 DNA (partial): TGTGCCACCAGTGACCCTATTCCGGGACTGGGGCGCACAGATACG. It specifies CATSDPIPGLGRTDT. The full CDR3 sequence reads CATSDPIPGLGRTDTQYF.

This clone was seen at least ten times. The CDR3 end falls 3 residues outside the read, so it is completed with the germline J gene. This chain uses TRBV29-1 with TRBJ2-7; 11 nucleotides line up with TRBD2. With 4 bases clipped from V and 0 bases from J, the junction kept 5 bases outside the gene matches. The CDR3 consists of 15 residues. Looked up from germline, CDR1 is SQVTM and CDR2 is ANQGSEA. The CDR3 loop is CSVVLAGGYSYEQYF. CDR3 DNA (partial): TGCAGCGTTGTTCTAGCGGGAGGATACTCCTACGAG.

This clone occurred many times. Sequencing ends 3 residues short of the CDR3 end; the germline J gene provides the rest. The gene calls are TRBV19 and TRBJ1-5, with TRBD1 as a possible D gene (6 bases). The CDR3 is 15 residues long. V lost 3 bases and J 5 bases, leaving 14 bases between the germline ends. Germline lookup yields CDR1 LNHDA and CDR2 SQIVND (reference sequence). The CDR3 here is CASSILNRVDQPQHF. The sequenced CDR3 bases are TGTGCCAGTAGTATTTTAAACAGGGTCGATCAGCCC.

This clone was seen at least ten times. The CDR3 end falls 3 residues outside the read, so it is completed with the germline J gene. The chain carries TRBV4-1 and TRBJ1-4; the D gene is possibly TRBD1 (6 bases). The germline V and J ends were trimmed by 5 bases and 5 bases, with 18 bases remaining between them. Germline V CDR1 and CDR2: MGHRA, YSYEKL. The CDR3 runs to 16 residues. The CDR3 here is CASSYRQVVSNEKLFF. The CDR3 DNA, read in part, is TGCGCCAGCAGCTATCGACAGGTCGTTTCCAATGAAAAA.

In this sample, this clone turned up many times. Partial CDR3 DNA: TGTGCCAGCAGTTTGGCCCATCAAGATACG. Its protein is CASSLAHQDT. The entire CDR3 sequence reads CASSLAHQDTQYF. V gene TRBV28 combines with J gene TRBJ2-3; no definite D call. Read sequence stops 3 residues before the CDR3 end, and the germline J gene provides the missing end. The CDR3 is made up of 13 amino acids. V was trimmed by 3 bases and J by 5 bases, leaving 9 bases between them. Germline V gene data show CDR1 as MDHEN and CDR2 as SYDVKM.

This clone showed up many times. CDR3 bases read: TGCAGCGTTGAAGATCAGGCTAGCGCCTACGAG. Its translation: CSVEDQASAYE. The whole CDR3 sequence reads CSVEDQASAYEQYF. The chain links TRBV29-1 to TRBJ2-7, with D tentatively TRBD2 (6 bases). The read terminates 3 residues ahead of where the CDR3 ends, so the germline J gene completes it. This CDR3 has 14 amino acids. Germline CDR1 and CDR2: SQVTM and ANQGSEA. V was cut by 0 bases and J by 2 bases, with 11 bases left in between.

This clone was recorded at least ten times. The read gets to within 3 residues of the CDR3 end, and the germline J gene fills in the rest. The chain uses TRBV27 and TRBJ2-1, with 10 positions matching TRBD2. V shed 6 bases and J 4 bases; nucleotides not matched to a gene: 6. The CDR3 totals 15 residues. Germline loops: CDR1 MNHEY, CDR2 SMNVEV (reference sequence). The CDR3 bases that were read are TGTGCCAGCAGCATCACTAGCGGGGCATACAATGAG. Translating gives CASSITSGAYNE. The CDR3 as a whole reads CASSITSGAYNEQFF.

This clone was counted at least ten times. The read terminates 3 residues ahead of where the CDR3 ends, so the germline J gene completes it. J is TRBJ1-1 and V is TRBV7-9, with TRBD1 matching 9 bases. Trimming took 5 bases from V and 2 from J; bases not matched to a gene: 3. This CDR3 is built from 14 residues. Germline V lookup: CDR1 SEHNR, CDR2 FQNEAQ (reference sequence). CDR3 bases read: TGTGCCAGCAGCCGAACAGGGGGCAACACTGAA. Amino acid sequence: CASSRTGGNTE. The whole CDR3 is CASSRTGGNTEAFF. The complete variable domain, with remaining parts taken from reference TRBV7-9 and TRBJ1-1, reads DTGVSQNPRHKITKRGQNVTFRCDPISEHNRLYWYRQTLGQGPEFLTYFQNEAQLEKSRLLSDRFSAERPKGSFSTLEIQRTEQGDSAMYLCASSRTGGNTEAFFGQGTRLTVV.

The sample holds many counts of this clone. Sequencing ends 3 residues short of the CDR3 end; the germline J gene provides the rest. The chain is built from TRBV7-2 and TRBJ1-4; perhaps TRBD1 as D (6 bases). CDR1 and CDR2 from the germline V gene are SGHTA and FQGNSA. The CDR3 totals 15 residues. Deletions cut 3 bases from V and 6 bases from J, with 14 bases between. The CDR3 DNA, read in part, is TGTGCCAGCAGCTTTAAGGGACAAGTCCATGAAAAA. This encodes CASSFKGQVHEK. The full CDR3 sequence reads CASSFKGQVHEKLFF. Looking up the rest from reference TRBV7-2 and TRBJ1-4 gives the full variable domain: GAGVSQSPSNKVTEKGKDVELRCDPISGHTALYWYRQSLGQGLEFLIYFQGNSAPDKSGLPSDRFSAERTGGSVSTLTIQRTQQEDSAVYLCASSFKGQVHEKLFFGSGTQLSVL.

This clone was seen many times. The CDR3 end falls 3 residues outside the read, so it is completed with the germline J gene. This chain connects TRBV7-6 to TRBJ1-5, with unresolved D. Germline CDR1 is SGHVS and CDR2 is FNYEAQ. The V gene lost 1 base and the J gene lost 6 bases, with 10 bases spanning the gap. The CDR3 loop spans 14 amino acids. This chain's CDR3 is CASSLEAGSQPQHF. CDR3 DNA, as far as it was read: TGTGCCAGCAGCTTAGAGGCAGGAAGTCAGCCC.

Ten or more counts support this clone. The missing CDR3 end, 3 residues past where the read stops, is filled in from the germline J gene. J is TRBJ1-5 and V is TRBV15, with D maybe TRBD1 (6 bases). The germline V gene has CDR1 LNHNV and CDR2 YYDKDF (reference sequence). V was shortened by 1 base and J by 5 bases, with 6 bases between the two germline ends. This CDR3 has 13 amino acids. The part of the CDR3 DNA that was read is TGTGCCACCAGCAGAGCAGGGGATCAGCCC. This encodes CATSRAGDQP. The whole CDR3 sequence is CATSRAGDQPQHF. Looking up the rest from reference TRBV15 and TRBJ1-5 gives the full variable domain: DAMVIQNPRYQVTQFGKPVTLSCSQTLNHNVMYWYQQKSSQAPKLLFHYYDKDFNNEADTPDNFQSRRPNTSFCFLDIRSPGLGDTAMYLCATSRAGDQPQHFGDGTRLSIL.

There are many counts of this clone. The observed sequence ends 3 residues before the CDR3 terminus, with the missing tail filled in from the germline J gene. The rearrangement joins TRBV19 to TRBJ2-1; TRBD1 is a possible D gene (6 bases). In germline, CDR1 is LNHDA, CDR2 SQIVND (reference sequence). The CDR3 loop spans 14 amino acids. V lost 1 base, J lost 4 bases, and 8 bases lay in between. The part of the CDR3 DNA that was read is TGTGCCAGTAGTATAGTAGGGGGATACAATGAG. It translates to CASSIVGGYNE. The full CDR3 sequence reads CASSIVGGYNEQFF.

This clone was counted at least ten times. The chain's CDR3 is CASSTHRDSDYGYTF. The sequenced part of the CDR3 DNA is TGTGCCAGTAGTACCCACAGGGACAGCGACTATGGC. The chain recombines TRBV19 with TRBJ1-2, with 7 nucleotides matching TRBD1. The read halts 3 residues ahead of the CDR3 end, with the missing end drawn from the germline J gene. Germline CDR1 and CDR2: LNHDA and SQIVND (reference sequence). The CDR3 has 15 residues. The V and J ends lost 4 bases and 3 bases, in that order; junction bases with no gene match: 8.

This clone was observed at least ten times. Read data end 3 residues before the CDR3 end; the end is taken from the germline J gene. The V gene is TRBV20-1, the J gene TRBJ2-7; 8 bases line up with TRBD1. Germline values: CDR1 DFQATT, CDR2 SNEGSKA (reference sequence). This CDR3 has 13 residues. Germline trimming cut 4 bases from V and 1 base from J; bases unmatched to any gene: 3. Incomplete CDR3 DNA: TGCAGTGCTACCGGGACAGGATCCTACGAG. Translating gives CSATGTGSYE. From start to end, the CDR3 is CSATGTGSYEQYF.

This clone came up many times. The CDR3 goes on 3 residues after the read ends, and that part is filled in from the germline J gene. The chain employs TRBV24-1 and TRBJ2-1; possible D gene TRBD2, 6 bases. V lost 5 bases and J 1 base, leaving 11 bases between the germline ends. CDR1 and CDR2 (germline): KGHDR, SFDVKD. The CDR3 runs to 15 residues. The sequenced part of the CDR3 DNA is TGTGCCACCAGTGGTGGCAGCGGGTCCTACAATGAG. Translated, it gives CATSGGSGSYNE. The complete CDR3 protein is CATSGGSGSYNEQFF.